This T cell receptor beta chain was identified during a study of blood T cell repertoires in COVID-19. Study as a whole: Some COVID-19 samples were acute and others convalescent; all came from the United States, Italy and Spain.

Cohort placement rested on clinical history that participants reported themselves. What the recovered Cohort 3 donors had was two negative PCRs, clearance, or symptom resolution. In the source study's methods: Reference gene primer amplification in the assay estimated nucleated cell counts. Sequencing used immunoSEQ multiplex PCR; TCRdb keeps in-frame clones, though not all of them. Clonal size and the V and J genes are those of that table, whereas D and trimming came from the DNA. Among about 230,000 clones, 70% to 90% were seen once, and the ten largest hold about 14%. For this clone: The identical CDR3 is also encoded by other nucleotide sequences in the sample.

Germline V lookup: CDR1 SGHRS, CDR2 YFSETQ. V was trimmed by 0 bases and J by 6 bases, leaving 6 bases between them. This CDR3 spans 13 amino acids. The chain couples TRBV5-1 to TRBJ2-2; the D gene is possibly TRBD1 (5 bases). Sequenced sample: PBMCs or T cells enriched from blood (not recorded which). The sequence came from a man younger than 35 who had recovered from COVID-19. This CDR3 is CASSLEGAGELFF. The CDR3 coding sequence is TGCGCCAGCAGCTTGGAAGGGGCCGGGGAGCTGTTTTTT.